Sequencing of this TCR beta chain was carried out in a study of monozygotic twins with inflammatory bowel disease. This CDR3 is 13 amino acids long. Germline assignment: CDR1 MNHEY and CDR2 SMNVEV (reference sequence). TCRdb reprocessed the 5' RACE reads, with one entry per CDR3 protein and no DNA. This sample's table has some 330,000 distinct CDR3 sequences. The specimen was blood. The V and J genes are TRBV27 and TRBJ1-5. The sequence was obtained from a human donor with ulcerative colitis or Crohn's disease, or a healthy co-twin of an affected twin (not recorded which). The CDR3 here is CASSFLGNQPQHF.